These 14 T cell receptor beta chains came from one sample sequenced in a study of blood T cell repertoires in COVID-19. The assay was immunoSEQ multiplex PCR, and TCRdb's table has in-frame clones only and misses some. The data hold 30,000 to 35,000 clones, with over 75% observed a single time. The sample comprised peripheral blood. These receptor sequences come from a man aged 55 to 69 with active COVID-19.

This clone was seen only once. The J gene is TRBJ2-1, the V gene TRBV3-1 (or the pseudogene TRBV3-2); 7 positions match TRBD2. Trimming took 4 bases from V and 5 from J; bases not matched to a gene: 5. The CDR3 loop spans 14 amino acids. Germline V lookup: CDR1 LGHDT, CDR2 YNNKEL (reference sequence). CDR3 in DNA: TGTGCCAGCAGCCGAAGCGGGGCCGACAATGAGCAGTTCTTC. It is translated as CASSRSGADNEQFF.

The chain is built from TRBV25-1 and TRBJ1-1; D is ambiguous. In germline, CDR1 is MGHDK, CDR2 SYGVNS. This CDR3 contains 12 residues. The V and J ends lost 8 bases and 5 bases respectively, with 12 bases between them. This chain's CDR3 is CASQIGRTEAFF. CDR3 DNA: TGTGCCAGCCAAATAGGGAGGACTGAAGCTTTCTTT.

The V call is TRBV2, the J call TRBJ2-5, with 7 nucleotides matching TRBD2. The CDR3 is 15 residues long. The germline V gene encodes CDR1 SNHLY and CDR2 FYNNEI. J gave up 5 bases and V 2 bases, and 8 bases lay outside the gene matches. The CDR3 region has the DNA TGTGCCAGCAGTGAAAGGAGGACCGGGGGGGAGACCCAGTACTTC. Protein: CASSERRTGGETQYF. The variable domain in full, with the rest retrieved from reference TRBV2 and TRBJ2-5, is EPEVTQTPSHQVTQMGQEVILRCVPISNHLYFYWYRQILGQKVEFLVSFYNNEISEKSEIFDDQFSVERPDGSNFTLKIRSTKLEDSAMYFCASSERRTGGETQYFGPGTRLLVL.

CDR3 bases: TGTGCCAGCTCACCACAGGGGGCTTGGACTGAAGCTTTCTTT. Translating it yields CASSPQGAWTEAFF. The rearrangement uses TRBV18 and TRBJ1-1; 7 nucleotides agree with TRBD1. The CDR3 sequence is 14 residues long. After removal of 1 base from V and 5 bases from J, the junction contained 4 bases not matched to a gene. CDR1 is KGHSH, CDR2 LQKENI, per germline.

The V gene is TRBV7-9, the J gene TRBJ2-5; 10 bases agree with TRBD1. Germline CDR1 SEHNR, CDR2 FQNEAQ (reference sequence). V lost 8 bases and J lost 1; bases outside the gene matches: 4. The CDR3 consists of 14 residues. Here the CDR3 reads CASDRGLGQETQYF. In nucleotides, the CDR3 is TGTGCCAGCGACAGGGGGCTTGGCCAAGAGACCCAGTACTTC.

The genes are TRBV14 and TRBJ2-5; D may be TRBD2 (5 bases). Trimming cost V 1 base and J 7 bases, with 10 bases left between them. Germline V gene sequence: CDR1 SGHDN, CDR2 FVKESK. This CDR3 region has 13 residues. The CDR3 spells CASSQGLARTQYF. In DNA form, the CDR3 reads TGTGCCAGCAGCCAAGGGCTAGCTAGGACCCAGTACTTC.

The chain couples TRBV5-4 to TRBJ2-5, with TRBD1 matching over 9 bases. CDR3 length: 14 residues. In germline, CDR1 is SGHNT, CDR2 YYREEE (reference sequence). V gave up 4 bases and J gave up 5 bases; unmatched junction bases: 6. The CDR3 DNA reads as TGTGCCAGCAGCACCACAGGGGGCCGGGAGACCCAGTACTTC. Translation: CASSTTGGRETQYF.

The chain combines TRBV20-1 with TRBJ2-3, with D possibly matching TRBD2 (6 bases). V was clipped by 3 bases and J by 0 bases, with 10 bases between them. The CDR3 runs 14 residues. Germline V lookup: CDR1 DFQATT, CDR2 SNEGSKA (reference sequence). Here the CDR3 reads CSASLAGSTDTQYF. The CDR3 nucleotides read TGCAGTGCTAGTTTGGCGGGGAGCACAGATACGCAGTATTTT.

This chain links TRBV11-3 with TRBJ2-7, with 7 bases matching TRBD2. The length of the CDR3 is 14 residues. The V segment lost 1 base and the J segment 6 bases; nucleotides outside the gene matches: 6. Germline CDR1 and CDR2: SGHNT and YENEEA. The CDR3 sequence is CASSLVAGASEQYF. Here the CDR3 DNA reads TGTGCCAGCAGCTTAGTGGCGGGAGCCTCCGAGCAGTACTTC.

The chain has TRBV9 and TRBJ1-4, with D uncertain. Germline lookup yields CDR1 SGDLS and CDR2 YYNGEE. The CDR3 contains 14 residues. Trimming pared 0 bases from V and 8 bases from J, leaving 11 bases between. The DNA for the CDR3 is TGTGCCAGCAGCGTAGCAGGTGCCGGCGAAAAACTGTTTTTT. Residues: CASSVAGAGEKLFF.

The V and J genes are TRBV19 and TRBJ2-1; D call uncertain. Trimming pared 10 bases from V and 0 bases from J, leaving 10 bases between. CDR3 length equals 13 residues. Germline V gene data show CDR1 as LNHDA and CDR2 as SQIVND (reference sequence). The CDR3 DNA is TGTGCCACTACTACGAGCTCCTACAATGAGCAGTTCTTC. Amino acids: CATTTSSYNEQFF.

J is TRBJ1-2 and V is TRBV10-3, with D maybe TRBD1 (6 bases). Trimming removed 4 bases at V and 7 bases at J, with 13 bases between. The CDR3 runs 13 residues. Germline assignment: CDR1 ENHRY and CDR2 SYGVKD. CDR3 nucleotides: TGTGCCATCAGTGCCGGGACAAAGAGTGGCTACACCTTC. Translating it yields CAISAGTKSGYTF.

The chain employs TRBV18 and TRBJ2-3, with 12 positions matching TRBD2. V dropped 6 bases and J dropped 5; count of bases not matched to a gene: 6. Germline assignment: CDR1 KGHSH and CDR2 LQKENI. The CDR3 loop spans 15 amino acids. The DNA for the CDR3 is TGTGCCAGCTCCCCTAGCGGGGGGGCCCAAGATACGCAGTATTTT. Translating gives CASSPSGGAQDTQYF.

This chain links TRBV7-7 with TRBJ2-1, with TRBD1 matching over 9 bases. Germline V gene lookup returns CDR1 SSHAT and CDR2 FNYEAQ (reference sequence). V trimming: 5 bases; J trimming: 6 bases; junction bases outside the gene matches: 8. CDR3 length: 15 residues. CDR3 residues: CASSQGQGEANEQFF. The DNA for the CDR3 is TGTGCCAGCAGCCAGGGACAGGGAGAGGCCAATGAGCAGTTCTTC.